This is a list of T cell receptor beta chains from one sample in a study of response to subunit inactivated influenza vaccine. TCRdb passed the RT-PCR reads through MiXCR, listing each CDR3 protein once. The data show around 750,000 distinct CDR3 sequences, with 21% seen just once and around 9.6% held by the top ten. Sequencing used PBMCs from blood, obtained more than 4 days after vaccination. These receptor sequences come from a man aged 45 to 65 who received an inactivated influenza vaccine. CDR3s include the opening cysteine and the closing phenylalanine or tryptophan. Not all rows give a size; the values are once, few, many and, for expanded clones, a class.

cdr3_length: 14
clone_size: .
v_call: TRBV6-5
cdr3_aa: CASSYGNIAETQYF

cdr3_length: 13
clone_size: .
v_call: TRBV5-6
cdr3_aa: CASSLGNGAEAFF

cdr3_length: 16
clone_size: once
v_call: TRBV18
cdr3_aa: CASSLSAGVGQETQYF

cdr3_length: 15
clone_size: .
v_call: TRBV7-7
cdr3_aa: CASSLGVGVRETQYF

cdr3_length: 14
clone_size: few
v_call: TRBV15
cdr3_aa: CATSTLVPPDEQFF

cdr3_length: 11
clone_size: .
v_call: TRBV20-1
cdr3_aa: CSVTGQETQYF

cdr3_length: 15
clone_size: .
v_call: TRBV7-9
cdr3_aa: CASSSGTDPNYGYTF

cdr3_length: 16
clone_size: few
v_call: TRBV11-2
cdr3_aa: CASSSTGGVSTDTQYF

cdr3_length: 17
clone_size: .
v_call: TRBV7-9
cdr3_aa: CASSLTLTGFGWDEQFF

cdr3_length: 15
clone_size: .
v_call: TRBV20-1
cdr3_aa: CSARVGNANTGELFF

cdr3_length: 17
clone_size: few
v_call: TRBV5-1
cdr3_aa: CASMVMGGSSRANVLTF

cdr3_length: 15
clone_size: .
v_call: TRBV20-1
cdr3_aa: CSAPLAGEIANEQFF

cdr3_length: 14
clone_size: many
v_call: TRBV4-3
cdr3_aa: CASSQDKGTGELFF

cdr3_length: 14
clone_size: many
v_call: TRBV5-1
cdr3_aa: CASSLDRLGETQYF

cdr3_length: 16
clone_size: .
v_call: TRBV2
cdr3_aa: CASSTNPGQGSYEQYF

cdr3_length: 14
clone_size: .
v_call: TRBV10-1
cdr3_aa: CASSGTSGGLGQFF

cdr3_length: 13
clone_size: .
v_call: TRBV20-1
cdr3_aa: CSAVDPNTGELFF

cdr3_length: 13
clone_size: .
v_call: TRBV6-5
cdr3_aa: CASSYSVVETQYF

cdr3_length: 15
clone_size: few
v_call: TRBV6-2/TRBV6-3
cdr3_aa: CASMPLAGRTDTQYF

cdr3_length: 14
clone_size: many
v_call: TRBV7-9
cdr3_aa: CASSSGTGVYEQYF

cdr3_length: 11
clone_size: .
v_call: TRBV29-1
cdr3_aa: CSVDWYNEQFF

cdr3_length: 13
clone_size: few
v_call: TRBV7-2
cdr3_aa: CASRLTGVETQYF

cdr3_length: 14
clone_size: .
v_call: TRBV12-3/TRBV12-4
cdr3_aa: CASSALSSGNTIYF

cdr3_length: 15
clone_size: few
v_call: TRBV4-2
cdr3_aa: CASSQDQGAREKLFF

cdr3_length: 15
clone_size: .
v_call: TRBV11-2
cdr3_aa: CASSRIVGGRDEQFF

cdr3_length: 20
clone_size: few
v_call: TRBV7-6
cdr3_aa: CASSLYPGTDLSSYNSPLHF

cdr3_length: 22
clone_size: few
v_call: TRBV3-1
cdr3_aa: CASSQDSESTSGPPSSYNEQFF

cdr3_length: 13
clone_size: .
v_call: TRBV5-1
cdr3_aa: CASSLPGLYGYTF

cdr3_length: 12
clone_size: many
v_call: TRBV10-3
cdr3_aa: CAISESVGELFF

cdr3_length: 15
clone_size: many
v_call: TRBV20-1
cdr3_aa: CSARSSGRVNNEQFF

cdr3_length: 12
clone_size: few
v_call: TRBV12-3/TRBV12-4
cdr3_aa: CASSVAPGEQFF

cdr3_length: 15
clone_size: .
v_call: TRBV5-8
cdr3_aa: CASSLVLLSRDEQFF

cdr3_length: 13
clone_size: .
v_call: TRBV6-6
cdr3_aa: CASTKDTSYEQYF

cdr3_length: 12
clone_size: .
v_call: TRBV20-1
cdr3_aa: CSAVAVEIGYTF

cdr3_length: 15
clone_size: few
v_call: TRBV9
cdr3_aa: CASSVGDRDNEKLFF

cdr3_length: 15
clone_size: .
v_call: TRBV4-3
cdr3_aa: CASSQDGGKWNEQYF

cdr3_length: 15
clone_size: few
v_call: TRBV4-2
cdr3_aa: CASSQGAGAQDTQYF

cdr3_length: 14
clone_size: .
v_call: TRBV15
cdr3_aa: CATSRGDRGRGAFF

cdr3_length: 14
clone_size: many
v_call: TRBV5-1
cdr3_aa: CASSAGTRDNEQFF

cdr3_length: 14
clone_size: .
v_call: TRBV12-3/TRBV12-4
cdr3_aa: CASSRTGLDSPLHF

cdr3_length: 16
clone_size: few
v_call: TRBV11-2
cdr3_aa: CASSLPGTSGGKTQYF